Following are 20 T cell receptor beta chains from one sample sequenced in a study of CD8 T cells in ankylosing spondylitis. General observations from the study: There was a TCR beta motif, made of several highly homologous variants, that appeared characteristic of ankylosing spondylitis blood.

MiXCR, applied by TCRdb to the 5' RACE reads, yields one record per CDR3 protein. The table lists some 85,000 distinct CDR3 sequences, 9% of them singletons. Their target antigens are unknown. Sequencing input: blood, either unsorted or a sorted T cell fraction (not recorded which). The receptors were gathered from a male donor with ankylosing spondylitis.

This clonotype appeared many times. The J gene is TRBJ2-6, the V gene TRBV4-1, with D perhaps given as TRBD1 or TRBD2 (5 bases each). CDR3 length equals 16 residues. Germline V CDR1 and CDR2: MGHRA, YSYEKL. V was pared by 3 bases and J by 1 base, with 10 bases between. The CDR3 here is CASSQGEFSGANVLTF. The CDR3 DNA reads as TGCGCCAGCAGCCAGGGGGAATTTTCTGGGGCCAACGTCCTGACTTTC.

The chain employs TRBV7-9 and TRBJ2-3; 10 bases are shared with TRBD2. With 0 bases clipped from V and 7 bases from J, the junction kept 7 bases outside the gene matches. The CDR3 extends over 16 amino acids. Germline-derived CDR1 and CDR2 are SEHNR and FQNEAQ (reference sequence). The CDR3 region has the DNA TGTGCCAGCAGCTTAGCGATAGCTAGCGGGAGTTATACGCAGTATTTT. As protein: CASSLAIASGSYTQYF.

This clonotype has a count of ten or more. The chain recombines TRBV3-1 with TRBJ1-1; D is ambiguous. V was cut by 0 bases and J by 4 bases, with 6 bases left in between. Germline V CDR1 and CDR2: LGHDT, YNNKEL (reference sequence). This CDR3 spans 13 amino acids. The CDR3 DNA is TGTGCCAGCAGCCAAGATTCCGGCACTGAAGCTTTCTTT. It specifies CASSQDSGTEAFF.

This chain uses TRBV27 with TRBJ2-1; D perhaps matches TRBD2 (5 bases). V was shortened by 7 bases and J by 0 bases, with 16 bases between the two germline ends. The CDR3 is 16 amino acids. Looked up from germline, CDR1 is MNHEY and CDR2 is SMNVEV (reference sequence). The CDR3 is CASKRAELSSYNEQFF. In nucleotides, the CDR3 is TGTGCCAGCAAGAGGGCCGAATTGAGCTCCTACAATGAGCAGTTCTTC.

The chain links TRBV27 to TRBJ2-7; tentatively, D is TRBD2 (5 bases). The CDR3 runs to 14 residues. The germline gives CDR1 MNHEY, CDR2 SMNVEV (reference sequence). Trimming took off 2 bases at V and 2 bases at J, with 10 bases between the two ends. The DNA for the CDR3 is TGTGCCAGCAGTTTAGCGGGCCTACCCTACGAGCAGTACTTC. Encoded protein: CASSLAGLPYEQYF.

The chain's CDR3 is CASSLSVQRGYNEQFF. Here the CDR3 DNA reads TGTGCCAGCAGTTTATCAGTCCAGCGGGGTTACAATGAGCAGTTCTTC. V is TRBV27 and J is TRBJ2-1, with 7 bases matching TRBD2. Losses at the gene ends were 0 bases for V and 4 bases for J; bases not matched to a gene: 6. There are 16 residues in the CDR3. CDR1 and CDR2 (germline): MNHEY, SMNVEV (reference sequence).

The chain joins TRBV2 to TRBJ2-1; D may match TRBD1 or TRBD2 (6 bases each). This CDR3 has 16 amino acids. Germline V gene data show CDR1 as SNHLY and CDR2 as FYNNEI. V lost 1 base, J lost 4 bases, and 14 bases lay in between. This CDR3 reads CASSEDGGGEYNEQFF. The CDR3 DNA reads as TGTGCCAGCAGTGAAGACGGGGGCGGTGAGTACAATGAGCAGTTCTTC. Full variable domain (outside the CDR3, taken from reference TRBV2 and TRBJ2-1): EPEVTQTPSHQVTQMGQEVILRCVPISNHLYFYWYRQILGQKVEFLVSFYNNEISEKSEIFDDQFSVERPDGSNFTLKIRSTKLEDSAMYFCASSEDGGGEYNEQFFGPGTRLTVL.

The gene calls are TRBV2 and TRBJ2-3; TRBD2 matches at 9 bases. V lost 9 bases and J lost 1; bases outside the gene matches: 11. Germline V gives CDR1 SNHLY, CDR2 FYNNEI. The CDR3 is 16 residues long. CDR3 amino acids: CASPGSSGTGTDTQYF. The CDR3, as DNA: TGTGCCAGTCCGGGGTCTAGCGGGACTGGCACAGATACGCAGTATTTT.

This clonotype was seen repeatedly, ten times or more. The chain links TRBV11-2 to TRBJ2-1; perhaps TRBD2 as D (5 bases). The ends were cut back, 5 bases at V and 0 bases at J, with 5 bases in the middle. This CDR3 contains 13 residues. Germline V gene sequence: CDR1 SGHAT, CDR2 FQNNGV. The CDR3 nucleotides read TGTGCCAGCAGCGGGAGCTCCTACAATGAGCAGTTCTTC. Encoded protein: CASSGSSYNEQFF.

This clonotype was recorded at least ten times. The chain joins TRBV20-1 to TRBJ1-2; D uncertain. CDR3 length equals 15 residues. CDR1 DFQATT and CDR2 SNEGSKA come from the germline V gene (reference sequence). V was shortened by 7 bases and J by 1 base, with 19 bases between the two germline ends. Here the CDR3 reads CSVLAGVSLNYGYTF. As DNA, the CDR3 is TGCAGTGTGTTGGCAGGAGTATCCCTTAACTATGGCTACACCTTC.

This clonotype was recorded a few times. The chain carries TRBV15 and TRBJ2-3; D ambiguous. Germline assignment: CDR1 LNHNV and CDR2 YYDKDF (reference sequence). The CDR3 is 13 amino acids. V dropped 4 bases and J dropped 0 bases, with 5 bases sitting between them. CDR3 in amino acids: CATSILSTDTQYF. In DNA, the CDR3 is TGTGCCACCAGCATTCTCAGCACAGATACGCAGTATTTT.

This clonotype has a count of ten or more. The chain recombines TRBV7-9 with TRBJ2-1, with 11 bases fitting TRBD2. The trim removed 4 bases at V and 4 bases at J, leaving 3 bases unmatched. This CDR3 spans 15 amino acids. The germline V gene has CDR1 SEHNR and CDR2 FQNEAQ (reference sequence). Here the CDR3 DNA reads TGTGCCAGCAGCTCCCTAGCGGGAGGTTACAATGAGCAGTTCTTC. Its protein product is CASSSLAGGYNEQFF.

The table lists this clonotype with a few counts. The chain couples TRBV9 to TRBJ2-2; D gene ambiguous. This CDR3 region has 12 residues. V was cut by 0 bases and J by 13 bases, with 10 bases left in between. The germline V gene has CDR1 SGDLS and CDR2 YYNGEE. Here the CDR3 reads CASSVGTNGLFF. The CDR3 nucleotides are TGTGCCAGCAGCGTAGGGACCAATGGGCTGTTTTTT.

The rearrangement links TRBV28 to TRBJ2-1; 14 positions match TRBD2. The ends lost 6 bases at V and 0 bases at J; junction bases unmatched: 10. This CDR3 contains 19 residues. Per the germline V gene, CDR1 is MDHEN and CDR2 is SYDVKM. The CDR3 sequence: CASSALGTSGGSSYNEQFF. The CDR3 coding sequence is TGTGCCAGCAGCGCTTTAGGGACTAGCGGGGGAAGCTCCTACAATGAGCAGTTCTTC. The variable domain in full, completed from reference TRBV28 and TRBJ2-1, reads DVKVTQSSRYLVKRTGEKVFLECVQDMDHENMFWYRQDPGLGLRLIYFSYDVKMKEKGDIPEGYSVSREKKERFSLILESASTNQTSMYLCASSALGTSGGSSYNEQFFGPGTRLTVL.

On this clonotype itself: A read error may account for a junction end that differs from germline. This chain links TRBV3-1 with TRBJ2-5, with D perhaps matching TRBD2 (5 bases). Germline V gives CDR1 LGHDT, CDR2 YNNKEL (reference sequence). The CDR3 consists of 14 residues. CDR3 sequence (DNA): TGTGCCAGAAGCCCTAGGACTGGCCAAGAGACCCAGTACTTC. It specifies CARSPRTGQETQYF.

This clonotype was seen many times. The V and J genes are TRBV6-5 and TRBJ1-4; 7 bases agree with TRBD1. Per germline, CDR1 MNHEY and CDR2 SVGAGI. There are 14 residues in the CDR3. V dropped 2 bases and J dropped 6; count of bases not matched to a gene: 3. The CDR3 nucleotides read TGTGCCAGCAGTTACCGGGACAGCTATGAAAAACTGTTTTTT. Amino acids: CASSYRDSYEKLFF.

This clonotype showed up just a few times. This chain joins TRBV2 and TRBJ2-1, with a possible D match to TRBD2 (6 bases). The CDR3 runs 16 residues. Germline CDR1 and CDR2: SNHLY and FYNNEI. Trimming removed 7 bases at V and 0 bases at J, with 16 bases between. The CDR3 DNA sequence: TGTGCCAGCATCTCACCGGGGACTCACTCCTACAATGAGCAGTTCTTC. It codes for CASISPGTHSYNEQFF.

The chain employs TRBV7-9 and TRBJ1-5; a weak D match, TRBD1 (5 bases). Trimming removed 7 bases at V and 2 bases at J, with 9 bases between. From germline, CDR1 is SEHNR and CDR2 FQNEAQ (reference sequence). The CDR3 is made up of 13 amino acids. The CDR3 DNA reads as TGTGCCAGCACCGGGGGTGGCAATCAGCCCCAGCATTTT. Translated: CASTGGGNQPQHF. Full variable domain (missing parts from reference TRBV7-9 and TRBJ1-5): DTGVSQNPRHKITKRGQNVTFRCDPISEHNRLYWYRQTLGQGPEFLTYFQNEAQLEKSRLLSDRFSAERPKGSFSTLEIQRTEQGDSAMYLCASTGGGNQPQHFGDGTRLSIL.

This clonotype has more than one count but fewer than ten. This chain links TRBV20-1 with TRBJ2-2; D gene ambiguous. The V end lost 0 bases, the J end lost 3 bases, and 11 bases lay between the germline ends. Germline loops: CDR1 DFQATT, CDR2 SNEGSKA (reference sequence). The CDR3 contains 15 residues. The CDR3 here is CSARETREDTGELFF. The CDR3, as DNA: TGCAGTGCTAGAGAGACACGAGAAGACACCGGGGAGCTGTTTTTT.

This clonotype was counted only a few times. The chain has TRBV7-9 and TRBJ2-5; weak D call: TRBD2 (5 bases). Trimming shortened V by 0 bases and J by 0 bases, and 8 bases separated the two germline ends. From germline, CDR1 is SEHNR and CDR2 FQNEAQ (reference sequence). The CDR3 covers 15 residues. DNA for the CDR3: TGTGCCAGCAGCTTAGCAGGGAGCTACCAAGAGACCCAGTACTTC. It translates to CASSLAGSYQETQYF.